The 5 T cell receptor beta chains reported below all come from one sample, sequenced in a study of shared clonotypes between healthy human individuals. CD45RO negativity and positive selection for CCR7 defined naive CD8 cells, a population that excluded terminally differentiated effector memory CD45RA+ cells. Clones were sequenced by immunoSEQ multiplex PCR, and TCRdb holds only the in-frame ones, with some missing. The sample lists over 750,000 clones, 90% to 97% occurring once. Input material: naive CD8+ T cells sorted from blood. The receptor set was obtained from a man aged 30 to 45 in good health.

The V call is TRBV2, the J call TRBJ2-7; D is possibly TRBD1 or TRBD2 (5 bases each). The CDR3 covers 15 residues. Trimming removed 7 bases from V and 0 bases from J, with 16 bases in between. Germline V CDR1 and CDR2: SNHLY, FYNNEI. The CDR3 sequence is CASIAGTRNSYEQYF. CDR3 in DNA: TGTGCCAGCATTGCAGGGACGAGGAACTCCTACGAGCAGTACTTC.

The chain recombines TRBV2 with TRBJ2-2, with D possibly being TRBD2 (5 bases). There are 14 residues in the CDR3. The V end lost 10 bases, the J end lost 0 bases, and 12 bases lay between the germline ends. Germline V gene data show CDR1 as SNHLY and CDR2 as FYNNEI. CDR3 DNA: TGTGCCACCCTACTAGGCTCGAACACCGGGGAGCTGTTTTTT. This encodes CATLLGSNTGELFF.

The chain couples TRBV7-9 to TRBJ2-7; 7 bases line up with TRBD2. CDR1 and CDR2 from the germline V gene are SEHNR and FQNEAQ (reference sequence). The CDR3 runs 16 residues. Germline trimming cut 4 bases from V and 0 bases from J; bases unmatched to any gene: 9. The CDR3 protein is CASSYSGRGSSYEQYF. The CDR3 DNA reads TGTGCCAGCAGCTATAGCGGGCGTGGGAGCTCCTACGAGCAGTACTTC. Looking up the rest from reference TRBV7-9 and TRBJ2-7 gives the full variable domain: DTGVSQNPRHKITKRGQNVTFRCDPISEHNRLYWYRQTLGQGPEFLTYFQNEAQLEKSRLLSDRFSAERPKGSFSTLEIQRTEQGDSAMYLCASSYSGRGSSYEQYFGPGTRLTVT.

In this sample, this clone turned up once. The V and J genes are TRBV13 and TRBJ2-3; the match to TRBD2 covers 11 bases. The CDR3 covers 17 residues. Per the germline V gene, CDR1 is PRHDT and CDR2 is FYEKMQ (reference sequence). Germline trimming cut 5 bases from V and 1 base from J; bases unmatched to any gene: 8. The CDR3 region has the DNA TGTGCCAGCAGCGGGCTAGCGGGAGGAAGGGGCACAGATACGCAGTATTTT. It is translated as CASSGLAGGRGTDTQYF.

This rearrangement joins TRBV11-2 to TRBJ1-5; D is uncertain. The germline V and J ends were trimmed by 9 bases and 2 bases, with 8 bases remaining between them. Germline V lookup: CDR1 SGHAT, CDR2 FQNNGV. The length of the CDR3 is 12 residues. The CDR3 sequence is CASSQGNQPQHF. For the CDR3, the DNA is TGTGCCAGTTCTCAGGGCAATCAGCCCCAGCATTTT.